A single sample gave rise to the 6 T cell receptor beta chains below, sequenced in a study of T-cell reconstitution after alpha-beta-depleted transplantation in children. Researchers prepared the TCRbeta library using unique molecular identifiers, the study reports. TCRdb fed the PCR reads into MiXCR, producing one record per CDR3 protein. The repertoire has under 850,000 distinct CDR3 sequences, around 13% of them found once; the top ten carry around 0.76%. Sequencing was performed on PBMCs, taken before TCRalphabeta/CD19-depleted stem cell transplant. Every receptor here comes from a girl between 2 and 10 years old with congenital amegakaryocytic thrombocytopenia, due to receive a stem cell transplant.

This clonotype was counted many times. V is TRBV20-1 and J is TRBJ2-7; D remains unclear. The CDR3 length is 13 residues. The V and J ends lost 3 bases and 2 bases respectively, with 11 bases between them. Germline loops: CDR1 DFQATT, CDR2 SNEGSKA (reference sequence). The CDR3 is CSARNETPYEQYF. The CDR3 DNA reads as TGCAGTGCTAGGAATGAGACTCCCTACGAGCAGTACTTC.

The chain recombines TRBV5-6 with TRBJ2-1, with a tentative D call TRBD2 (6 bases). V gave up 2 bases and J gave up 11 bases, with 8 bases separating them. Germline CDR1 is SGHDT and CDR2 is YYEEEE. There are 11 residues in the CDR3. In DNA form, the CDR3 reads TGTGCCAGCAGCTTCCTAGCGCAGCAGTTCTTC. Protein: CASSFLAQQFF.

This clonotype came up many times. V is TRBV12-3 or TRBV12-4 and J is TRBJ2-1; 7 bases align to TRBD2. The CDR3 loop spans 14 amino acids. Trimming at V came to 3 bases and at J to 7 bases, leaving 6 bases not matched to a gene. The CDR3 DNA reads TGTGCCAGCAGTTTGTGGCTAGCGGAAAATGAGCAGTTCTTC. This translates into CASSLWLAENEQFF.

This sequence joins TRBV20-1 and TRBJ1-5, with D maybe TRBD1 (5 bases). The CDR3 runs to 16 residues. Germline loops: CDR1 DFQATT, CDR2 SNEGSKA (reference sequence). V shed 8 bases and J shed 3 bases, with 23 bases lying between them. CDR3 loop: CSTNDPPGLDNQPQHF. The CDR3 coding sequence is TGCAGTACTAACGACCCACCGGGACTTGACAATCAGCCCCAGCATTTT.

There are many counts of this clonotype. The chain combines TRBV20-1 with TRBJ1-5, with a possible D match to TRBD1 (5 bases). This CDR3 region has 16 residues. The V end lost 1 base, the J end lost 0 bases, and 13 bases lay between the germline ends. CDR1 DFQATT and CDR2 SNEGSKA come from the germline V gene (reference sequence). This CDR3 is CSARAFGGDSNQPQHF. CDR3 nucleotide sequence: TGCAGTGCTAGAGCCTTCGGGGGGGATAGCAATCAGCCCCAGCATTTT.

The chain couples TRBV10-3 to TRBJ1-1; D might be TRBD1 (6 bases). The length of the CDR3 is 16 residues. Between the trimmed V and J ends, which lost 4 bases and 0 bases, there was a span of 15 bases. Germline CDR1 and CDR2: ENHRY and SYGVKD. CDR3 coding DNA: TGTGCCATCAGTGCGGGTAGGGGGTCCATGAACACTGAAGCTTTCTTT. Its protein product is CAISAGRGSMNTEAFF.